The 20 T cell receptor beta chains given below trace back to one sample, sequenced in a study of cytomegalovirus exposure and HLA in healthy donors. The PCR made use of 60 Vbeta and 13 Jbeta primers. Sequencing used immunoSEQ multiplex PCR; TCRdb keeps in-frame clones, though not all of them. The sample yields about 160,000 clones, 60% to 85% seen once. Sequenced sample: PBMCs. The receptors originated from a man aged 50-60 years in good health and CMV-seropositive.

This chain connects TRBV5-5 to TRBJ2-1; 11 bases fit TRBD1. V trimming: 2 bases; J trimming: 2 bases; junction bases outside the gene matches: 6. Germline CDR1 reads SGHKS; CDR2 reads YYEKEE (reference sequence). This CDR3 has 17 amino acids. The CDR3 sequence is CASSFRTGGITYNEQFF. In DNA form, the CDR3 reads TGTGCCAGCAGCTTCAGGACAGGGGGCATCACCTACAATGAGCAGTTCTTC.

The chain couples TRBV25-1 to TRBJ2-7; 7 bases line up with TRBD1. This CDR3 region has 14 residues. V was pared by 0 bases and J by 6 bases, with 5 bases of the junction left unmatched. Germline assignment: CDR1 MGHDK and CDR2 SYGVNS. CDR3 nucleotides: TGTGCCAGCAGTGAATACGCAGCAGGGGGCGAGCAGTACTTC. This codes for CASSEYAAGGEQYF.

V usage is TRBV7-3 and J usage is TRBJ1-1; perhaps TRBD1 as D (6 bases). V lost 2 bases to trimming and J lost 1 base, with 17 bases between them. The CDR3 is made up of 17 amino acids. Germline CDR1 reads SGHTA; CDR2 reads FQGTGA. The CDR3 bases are TGTGCCAGCAGCTTATTCCCTGGCAGGGGATCGAACACTGAAGCTTTCTTT. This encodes CASSLFPGRGSNTEAFF.

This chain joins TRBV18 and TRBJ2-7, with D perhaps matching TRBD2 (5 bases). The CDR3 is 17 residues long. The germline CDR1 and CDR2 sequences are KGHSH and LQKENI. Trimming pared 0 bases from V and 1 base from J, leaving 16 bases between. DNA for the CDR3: TGTGCCAGCTCACCACCGTCGGGGAAACTTGGGTCCTACGAGCAGTACTTC. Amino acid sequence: CASSPPSGKLGSYEQYF.

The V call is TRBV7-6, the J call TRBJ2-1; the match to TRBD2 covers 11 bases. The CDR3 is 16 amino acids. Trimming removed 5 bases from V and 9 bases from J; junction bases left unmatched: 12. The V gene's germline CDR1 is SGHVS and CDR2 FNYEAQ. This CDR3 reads CASSTVVAGGRGEQFF. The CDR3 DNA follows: TGTGCCAGCAGCACCGTGGTAGCGGGGGGGCGGGGTGAGCAGTTCTTC.

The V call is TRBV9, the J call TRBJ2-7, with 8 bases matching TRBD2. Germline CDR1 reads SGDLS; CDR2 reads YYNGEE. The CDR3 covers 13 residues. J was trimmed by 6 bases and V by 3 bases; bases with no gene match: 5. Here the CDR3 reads CASSGPGRGEQYF. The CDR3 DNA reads TGTGCCAGCAGCGGGCCCGGGAGGGGCGAGCAGTACTTC.

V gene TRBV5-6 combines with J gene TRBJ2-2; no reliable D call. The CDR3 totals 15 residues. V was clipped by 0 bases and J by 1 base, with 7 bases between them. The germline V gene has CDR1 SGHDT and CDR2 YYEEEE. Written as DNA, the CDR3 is TGTGCCAGCAGCTTGGCCCCAGGGAACACCGGGGAGCTGTTTTTT. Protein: CASSLAPGNTGELFF.

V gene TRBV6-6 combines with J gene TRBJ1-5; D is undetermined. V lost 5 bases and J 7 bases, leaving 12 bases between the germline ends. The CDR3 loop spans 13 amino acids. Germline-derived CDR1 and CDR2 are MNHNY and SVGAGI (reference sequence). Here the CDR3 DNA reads TGTGCCAGCAGTAGCCAAAAAGCGCAGCCCCAGCATTTT. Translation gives CASSSQKAQPQHF.

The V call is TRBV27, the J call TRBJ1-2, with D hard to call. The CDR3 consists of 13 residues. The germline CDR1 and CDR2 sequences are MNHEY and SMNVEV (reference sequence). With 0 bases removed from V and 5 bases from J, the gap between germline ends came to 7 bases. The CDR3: CASSLSSEYGYTF. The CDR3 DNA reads TGTGCCAGCAGTTTATCATCGGAGTATGGCTACACCTTC.

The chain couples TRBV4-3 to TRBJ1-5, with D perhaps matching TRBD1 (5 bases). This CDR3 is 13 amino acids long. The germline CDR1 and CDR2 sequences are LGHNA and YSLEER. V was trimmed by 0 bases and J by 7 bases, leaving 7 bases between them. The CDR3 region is CASSQDWGQPQHF. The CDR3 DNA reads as TGCGCCAGCAGCCAAGACTGGGGCCAGCCCCAGCATTTT.

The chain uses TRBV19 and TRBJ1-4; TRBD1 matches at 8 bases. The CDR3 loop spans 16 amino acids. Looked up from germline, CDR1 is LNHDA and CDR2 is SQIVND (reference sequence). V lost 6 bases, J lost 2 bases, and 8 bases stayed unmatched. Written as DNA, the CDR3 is TGTGCCAGTAGCTTATTCCGGACAGGGACTAATGAAAAACTGTTTTTT. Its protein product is CASSLFRTGTNEKLFF.

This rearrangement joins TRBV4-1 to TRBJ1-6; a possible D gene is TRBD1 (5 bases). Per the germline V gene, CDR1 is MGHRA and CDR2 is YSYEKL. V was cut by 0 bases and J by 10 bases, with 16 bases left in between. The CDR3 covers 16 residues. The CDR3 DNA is TGCGCCAGCAGCCAAGATGTTGGGGGGATAAAATCACCCCTCCACTTT. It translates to CASSQDVGGIKSPLHF.

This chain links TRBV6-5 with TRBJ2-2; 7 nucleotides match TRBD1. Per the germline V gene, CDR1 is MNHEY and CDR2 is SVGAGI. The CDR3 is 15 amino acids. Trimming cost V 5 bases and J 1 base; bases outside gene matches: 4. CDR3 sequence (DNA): TGTGCCAGCAGTGGATGGACAGGGAACACCGGGGAGCTGTTTTTT. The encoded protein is CASSGWTGNTGELFF.

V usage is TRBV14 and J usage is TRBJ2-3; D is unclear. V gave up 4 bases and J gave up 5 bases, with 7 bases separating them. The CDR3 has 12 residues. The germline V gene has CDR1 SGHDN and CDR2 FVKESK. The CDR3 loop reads CASSPIGDTQYF. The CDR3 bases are TGTGCCAGCAGCCCCATCGGAGATACGCAGTATTTT.

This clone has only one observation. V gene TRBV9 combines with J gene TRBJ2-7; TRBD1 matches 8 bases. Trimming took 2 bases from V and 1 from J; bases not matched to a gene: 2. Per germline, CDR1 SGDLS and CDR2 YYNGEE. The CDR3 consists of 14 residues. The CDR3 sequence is CASSVRTGSYEQYF. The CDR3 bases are TGTGCCAGCAGCGTCAGGACAGGGTCCTACGAGCAGTACTTC.

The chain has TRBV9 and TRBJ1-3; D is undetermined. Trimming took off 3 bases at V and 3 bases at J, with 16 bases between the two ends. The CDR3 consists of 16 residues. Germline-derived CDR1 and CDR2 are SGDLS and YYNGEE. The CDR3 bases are TGTGCCAGCAGCGACCCCGAGGGTTTAGTTGGAAACACCATATATTTT. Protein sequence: CASSDPEGLVGNTIYF.

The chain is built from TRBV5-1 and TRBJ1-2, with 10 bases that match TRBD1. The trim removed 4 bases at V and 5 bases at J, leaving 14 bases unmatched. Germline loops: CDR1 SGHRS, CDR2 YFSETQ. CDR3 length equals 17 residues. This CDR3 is CASSQWTGGHKVYGYTF. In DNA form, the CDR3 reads TGCGCCAGCAGCCAGTGGACAGGGGGTCACAAGGTTTATGGCTACACCTTC.

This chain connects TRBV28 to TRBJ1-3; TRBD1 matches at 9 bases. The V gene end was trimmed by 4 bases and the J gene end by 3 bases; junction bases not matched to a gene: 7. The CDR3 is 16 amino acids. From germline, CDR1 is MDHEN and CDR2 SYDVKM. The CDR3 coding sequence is TGTGCCAGCAGTTCCCCGGGACAGGGTTTTGGAAACACCATATATTTT. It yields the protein CASSSPGQGFGNTIYF.

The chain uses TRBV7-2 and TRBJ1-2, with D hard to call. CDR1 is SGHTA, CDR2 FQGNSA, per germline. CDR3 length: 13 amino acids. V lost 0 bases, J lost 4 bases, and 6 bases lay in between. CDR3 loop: CASSLAVSYGYTF. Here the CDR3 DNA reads TGTGCCAGCAGCTTAGCTGTCTCCTATGGCTACACCTTC. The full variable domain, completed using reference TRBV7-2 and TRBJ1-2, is GAGVSQSPSNKVTEKGKDVELRCDPISGHTALYWYRQSLGQGLEFLIYFQGNSAPDKSGLPSDRFSAERTGGSVSTLTIQRTQQEDSAVYLCASSLAVSYGYTFGSGTRLTVV.

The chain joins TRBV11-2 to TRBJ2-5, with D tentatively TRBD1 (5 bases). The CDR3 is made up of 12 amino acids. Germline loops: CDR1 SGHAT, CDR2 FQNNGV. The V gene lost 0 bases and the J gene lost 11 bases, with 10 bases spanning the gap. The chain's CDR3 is CASSLETGPQYF. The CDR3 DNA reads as TGTGCCAGCAGCTTAGAAACAGGTCCTCAGTACTTC.